This TCR beta chain comes out of a study of blood T cell repertoires in COVID-19. About the research overall: The origin of the acute and convalescent COVID-19 samples was the United States, Italy and Spain. PBMCs, B-cell-depleted T cells, or T cells provided the cDNA or gDNA that made up the material.

This clone was seen only a few times. The CDR3 runs to 13 residues. Germline lookup yields CDR1 SGHTA and CDR2 FQGNSA. V was pared by 2 bases and J by 4 bases, with 1 base of the junction left unmatched. Original processing notes: Quantification of nucleated cells was approximated via reference gene primer amplification. Clones were sequenced by immunoSEQ multiplex PCR, and TCRdb holds only the in-frame ones, with some missing. The DNA gave D and trimming, while V, J and clone size come from that table. The sample shows about 170,000 clones, around nine tenths of them seen only once. This receptor was taken from a man aged 70 or older with acute or convalescent COVID-19. The V and J genes are TRBV7-2 and TRBJ1-2; 7 nucleotides align to TRBD1. Sequenced sample: peripheral blood. CDR3 protein: CASSLQGGYGYTF. The CDR3 DNA reads as TGTGCCAGCAGCTTACAGGGGGGCTATGGCTACACCTTC.